These 4 T cell receptor beta chains came from one sample sequenced in a study of cytomegalovirus exposure and HLA in healthy donors. This table comes from immunoSEQ multiplex PCR, and its TCRdb copy is limited to in-frame clones, with some not included. The top ten hold less than 9% of the sample, which has roughly 180,000 clones, 84% seen once. Sequencing input: PBMCs. Receptor source: a man between 18 and 29 years old in good health and CMV-seropositive.

This chain joins TRBV18 and TRBJ2-3, with 7 positions matching TRBD1. Trimming took 0 bases from V and 2 from J; bases not matched to a gene: 2. CDR3 length: 15 amino acids. Germline V gene lookup returns CDR1 KGHSH and CDR2 LQKENI. CDR3 loop: CASSPPTGYTDTQYF. CDR3 coding DNA: TGTGCCAGCTCACCACCGACAGGGTACACAGATACGCAGTATTTT.

This clone was found a few times. The V and J genes are TRBV7-9 and TRBJ1-2, with 7 positions matching TRBD1. The CDR3 runs 14 residues. The V and J ends lost 4 bases and 3 bases, in that order; junction bases with no gene match: 5. Looked up from germline, CDR1 is SEHNR and CDR2 is FQNEAQ (reference sequence). The CDR3, as DNA: TGTGCCAGCAGCTCACTAGGGACAGACTATGGCTACACCTTC. Amino acid sequence: CASSSLGTDYGYTF.

This chain links TRBV28 with TRBJ2-7; 11 nucleotides align to TRBD1. The CDR3 is 16 amino acids. V lost 4 bases and J lost 1; bases outside the gene matches: 6. CDR1 MDHEN and CDR2 SYDVKM come from the germline V gene. The CDR3: CASSSPGDRGSYEQYF. The CDR3 DNA reads TGTGCCAGCAGTTCACCCGGGGACAGGGGGTCCTACGAGCAGTACTTC. Looking up the rest from reference TRBV28 and TRBJ2-7 gives the full variable domain: DVKVTQSSRYLVKRTGEKVFLECVQDMDHENMFWYRQDPGLGLRLIYFSYDVKMKEKGDIPEGYSVSREKKERFSLILESASTNQTSMYLCASSSPGDRGSYEQYFGPGTRLTVT.

The chain couples TRBV28 to TRBJ2-7; 8 bases line up with TRBD1. There are 16 residues in the CDR3. Losses at the gene ends were 6 bases for V and 0 bases for J; bases not matched to a gene: 10. CDR1 is MDHEN and CDR2 is SYDVKM in the germline V gene. The CDR3 region has the DNA TGTGCCAGCAGCCGAACGGGACAGGTGATCTCCTACGAGCAGTACTTC. This encodes CASSRTGQVISYEQYF.